Listed here are 26 T cell receptor beta chains from one sample, sequenced in a study of neoadjuvant anti-PD-1 for oral cavity cancer. Libraries were prepared by immunoSEQ multiplex PCR; TCRdb keeps only in-frame clonotypes and omits some of them. The sample consists of 30,000 to 40,000 clones, around 87% of them appearing once. Sequencing used PBMCs, obtained before nivolumab (anti-PD-1) treatment. Every receptor here comes from a person aged 35-79 years with oral cavity squamous cell carcinoma.

The chain is built from TRBV11-2 and TRBJ1-6; TRBD1 aligns across 7 bases. CDR1 SGHAT and CDR2 FQNNGV come from the germline V gene. The CDR3 runs to 15 residues. V was clipped by 0 bases and J by 5 bases; unmatched bases: 1. The CDR3 DNA follows: TGTGCCAGCAGCTTAGAGGGACAGAATAATTCACCCCTCCACTTT. This encodes CASSLEGQNNSPLHF.

This chain uses TRBV9 with TRBJ2-3; D gene unclear. The germline CDR1 and CDR2 sequences are SGDLS and YYNGEE. V gave up 2 bases and J gave up 4 bases, with 8 bases separating them. This CDR3 has 13 residues. The CDR3 coding sequence is TGTGCCAGCAGCGTGAGCATTTCAGATACGCAGTATTTT. Its protein product is CASSVSISDTQYF.

This chain links TRBV5-1 with TRBJ2-5, with 10 positions matching TRBD2. The junction had 9 bases not matched to a gene; V was cut back by 0 bases and J by 4 bases. CDR3 length: 17 residues. Germline V gene lookup returns CDR1 SGHRS and CDR2 YFSETQ. The CDR3 reads CASSLGVAGGARETQYF. CDR3 coding DNA: TGCGCCAGCAGCTTGGGTGTAGCGGGGGGCGCCAGAGAGACCCAGTACTTC.

The V gene is TRBV7-2, the J gene TRBJ2-7, with a possible D match to TRBD2 (7 bases). Germline values: CDR1 SGHTA, CDR2 FQGNSA. The CDR3 has 16 residues. Trimming pared 1 base from V and 4 bases from J, leaving 17 bases between. In DNA, the CDR3 is TGTGCCAGCAGCTTAGTAGGGGGGGTCCGGAGTTACGAGCAGTACTTC. This codes for CASSLVGGVRSYEQYF.

The rearrangement uses TRBV29-1 and TRBJ2-6; no firm D call. The ends were cut back, 3 bases at V and 4 bases at J, with 7 bases in the middle. The germline gives CDR1 SQVTM, CDR2 ANQGSEA. The CDR3 covers 13 residues. CDR3 residues: CSVDVPGANVLTF. CDR3 bases: TGCAGCGTTGATGTCCCGGGGGCCAACGTCCTGACTTTC.

CDR3 amino acids: CASTYRRGPYGYTF. CDR3 nucleotides: TGTGCCAGCACCTACCGCAGGGGGCCTTATGGCTACACCTTC. The chain combines TRBV6-5 with TRBJ1-2; 8 bases are shared with TRBD1. In germline, CDR1 is MNHEY, CDR2 SVGAGI. This CDR3 spans 14 amino acids. Trimming cost V 7 bases and J 5 bases; bases outside gene matches: 9.

J is TRBJ2-2 and V is TRBV28; D uncertain. Germline V lookup: CDR1 MDHEN, CDR2 SYDVKM. The CDR3 length is 16 residues. The ends were cut back, 5 bases at V and 4 bases at J, with 17 bases in the middle. For the CDR3, the DNA is TGTGCCAGCAGTCCCCCCCCGTATAGGAGCACCGGGGAGCTGTTTTTT. It yields the protein CASSPPPYRSTGELFF.

The genes are TRBV7-6 and TRBJ2-2; 7 positions match TRBD1. V was clipped by 2 bases and J by 0 bases; unmatched bases: 18. Germline V gene sequence: CDR1 SGHVS, CDR2 FNYEAQ. This CDR3 is built from 21 residues. Here the CDR3 DNA reads TGTGCCAGCAGCTTACCCCACCCCCGACAGGGAGAGCCCTCGAACACCGGGGAGCTGTTTTTT. Protein sequence: CASSLPHPRQGEPSNTGELFF. Based on the CDR3 plus reference TRBV7-6 and TRBJ2-2, the full variable domain is GAGVSQSPRYKVTKRGQDVALRCDPISGHVSLYWYRQALGQGPEFLTYFNYEAQQDKSGLPNDRFSAERPEGSISTLTIQRTEQRDSAMYRCASSLPHPRQGEPSNTGELFFGEGSRLTVL.

The V call is TRBV6-5, the J call TRBJ1-4, with a tentative D call TRBD1 (5 bases). Germline V gives CDR1 MNHEY, CDR2 SVGAGI. V lost 4 bases and J 7 bases, leaving 16 bases between the germline ends. The CDR3 totals 15 residues. This chain's CDR3 is CASSSQGIAREKLFF. CDR3 nucleotide sequence: TGTGCCAGCAGTTCGCAGGGTATTGCTCGTGAAAAACTGTTTTTT.

The chain couples TRBV11-2 to TRBJ2-2; D call uncertain. CDR3 length: 13 amino acids. Trimming cost V 6 bases and J 1 base, with 6 bases left between them. Germline V gives CDR1 SGHAT, CDR2 FQNNGV. The CDR3, as DNA: TGTGCCAGCAGTTTCGGGAACACCGGGGAGCTGTTTTTT. This gives the protein CASSFGNTGELFF. Full variable domain (outside the CDR3, taken from reference TRBV11-2 and TRBJ2-2): EAGVAQSPRYKIIEKRQSVAFWCNPISGHATLYWYQQILGQGPKLLIQFQNNGVVDDSQLPKDRFSAERLKGVDSTLKIQPAKLEDSAVYLCASSFGNTGELFFGEGSRLTVL.

A single count supports this clone. The chain carries TRBV19 and TRBJ1-1; no clear D gene. The CDR3 contains 15 residues. In germline, CDR1 is LNHDA, CDR2 SQIVND (reference sequence). Deletions cut 5 bases from V and 2 bases from J, with 15 bases between. The CDR3 spells CASSSHRRGNTEAFF. DNA for the CDR3: TGTGCCAGTAGTTCTCACAGACGGGGTAACACTGAAGCTTTCTTT.

This sequence joins TRBV2 and TRBJ1-1; D perhaps matches TRBD1 (5 bases). V lost 8 bases to trimming and J lost 2 bases, with 12 bases between them. Germline V gene sequence: CDR1 SNHLY, CDR2 FYNNEI. The CDR3 spans 13 residues. CDR3 nucleotides: TGTGCCAGCGCGACAAGGGGCAACACTGAAGCTTTCTTT. It is translated as CASATRGNTEAFF.

The genes are TRBV7-8 and TRBJ2-2, with 7 bases aligning to TRBD1. J was trimmed by 0 bases and V by 5 bases; bases with no gene match: 9. The CDR3 length is 17 residues. CDR1 SGHVS and CDR2 FQNEAQ come from the germline V gene. In DNA, the CDR3 is TGTGCCAGCAGCCCTCCCTCCGGGACAGCGAACACCGGGGAGCTGTTTTTT. Translated, it gives CASSPPSGTANTGELFF.

The rearrangement uses TRBV29-1 and TRBJ2-1, with TRBD2 as a possible D gene (7 bases). CDR1 SQVTM and CDR2 ANQGSEA come from the germline V gene. The V gene lost 2 bases and the J gene lost 14 bases, with 22 bases spanning the gap. The CDR3 totals 14 residues. This chain's CDR3 is CSVEKGGWTAGEFF. The CDR3 DNA reads TGCAGCGTTGAAAAAGGGGGATGGACGGCGGGGGAGTTCTTC.

The V and J genes are TRBV9 and TRBJ1-3; weak D call: TRBD1 (5 bases). The CDR3 contains 12 residues. Germline assignment: CDR1 SGDLS and CDR2 YYNGEE. V was shortened by 0 bases and J by 9 bases, with 7 bases between the two germline ends. CDR3 bases: TGTGCCAGCAGCGTAGCTGGGACCACCATATATTTT. Amino acid sequence: CASSVAGTTIYF.

The chain recombines TRBV29-1 with TRBJ2-3, with D perhaps matching TRBD1 or TRBD2 (5 bases each). Germline CDR1 and CDR2: SQVTM and ANQGSEA. This CDR3 spans 13 amino acids. V lost 3 bases and J lost 0, with 7 bases in between. CDR3 protein: CSVEGVSTDTQYF. The CDR3 nucleotides are TGCAGCGTTGAGGGGGTTAGCACAGATACGCAGTATTTT.

The chain carries TRBV30 and TRBJ2-6; 7 positions agree with TRBD1. The CDR3 length is 15 residues. Germline values: CDR1 GTSNPN, CDR2 SVGIG (reference sequence). V trimming: 1 base; J trimming: 2 bases; junction bases outside the gene matches: 2. The CDR3 loop is CAWSEGQAGANVLTF. In DNA, the CDR3 is TGTGCCTGGAGTGAAGGACAGGCTGGGGCCAACGTCCTGACTTTC.

This chain links TRBV18 with TRBJ1-4; D is possibly TRBD1 (5 bases). The ends were cut back, 0 bases at V and 3 bases at J, with 14 bases in the middle. The CDR3 totals 17 residues. CDR1 and CDR2 from the germline V gene are KGHSH and LQKENI. The CDR3 loop reads CASSPPGFGGSNEKLFF. Here the CDR3 DNA reads TGTGCCAGCTCACCACCCGGGTTTGGGGGATCTAATGAAAAACTGTTTTTT. The full variable domain, its missing parts supplied by reference TRBV18 and TRBJ1-4, is NAGVMQNPRHLVRRRGQEARLRCSPMKGHSHVYWYRQLPEEGLKFMVYLQKENIIDESGMPKERFSAEFPKEGPSILRIQQVVRGDSAAYFCASSPPGFGGSNEKLFFGSGTQLSVL.

This clone has just a few counts. The chain employs TRBV5-6 and TRBJ1-2; D remains ambiguous. Deletions cut 0 bases from V and 4 bases from J, with 10 bases between. The CDR3 has 14 amino acids. Looked up from germline, CDR1 is SGHDT and CDR2 is YYEEEE. Written as DNA, the CDR3 is TGTGCCAGCAGCTTGGATTTGGGAACCTATGGCTACACCTTC. The encoded protein is CASSLDLGTYGYTF.

CDR3 nucleotides: TGTGCCAGCAGCTTAGAGGGGCGCACGGGCACCGGGGAGCTGTTTTTT. Encoded protein: CASSLEGRTGTGELFF. This chain links TRBV11-2 with TRBJ2-2; tentative D call: TRBD1 (5 bases). This CDR3 spans 16 amino acids. In germline, CDR1 is SGHAT, CDR2 FQNNGV. Trimming took off 0 bases at V and 4 bases at J, with 12 bases between the two ends.

This clone was recorded only once. The chain couples TRBV28 to TRBJ2-7, with D hard to call. This CDR3 contains 12 residues. Germline V gene data show CDR1 as MDHEN and CDR2 as SYDVKM. Trimming pared 8 bases from V and 3 bases from J, leaving 11 bases between. CDR3 coding DNA: TGTGCCAGCGGGAACCTGGTCTACGAGCAGTACTTC. Its translation: CASGNLVYEQYF.

The V and J genes are TRBV20-1 and TRBJ2-1; TRBD1 agrees at 7 bases. The CDR3 runs 10 residues. Germline CDR1 reads DFQATT; CDR2 reads SNEGSKA (reference sequence). Trimming at V came to 6 bases and at J to 14 bases, leaving 7 bases not matched to a gene. The CDR3 loop is CSAPGQVEFF. The DNA of the CDR3 is TGCAGTGCCCCAGGACAGGTGGAGTTCTTC.

The rearrangement links TRBV2 to TRBJ1-5; possibly TRBD1 for D (6 bases). With 2 bases removed from V and 0 bases from J, the gap between germline ends came to 20 bases. The CDR3 runs to 19 residues. CDR1 and CDR2 from the germline V gene are SNHLY and FYNNEI. In DNA, the CDR3 is TGTGCCAGCAGTGAACAGGGGCCCACCACCTTATATAGCAATCAGCCCCAGCATTTT. Protein product: CASSEQGPTTLYSNQPQHF.

The rearrangement uses TRBV19 and TRBJ2-3; 10 bases fit TRBD2. The V gene end was trimmed by 3 bases and the J gene end by 1 base; junction bases not matched to a gene: 4. CDR1 is LNHDA and CDR2 is SQIVND in the germline V gene (reference sequence). The CDR3 has 16 amino acids. CDR3 bases: TGTGCCAGTAGTATCCGGACTAGCGGAGGCACAGATACGCAGTATTTT. It codes for CASSIRTSGGTDTQYF.

The J gene is TRBJ2-2, the V gene TRBV9; 7 nucleotides align to TRBD2. Germline values: CDR1 SGDLS, CDR2 YYNGEE. The V and J ends lost 3 bases and 4 bases, in that order; junction bases with no gene match: 18. The CDR3 is made up of 19 amino acids. Written as DNA, the CDR3 is TGTGCCAGCAGCGGAATCTCTAGCGGCGCCAGAGTTGGCACCGGGGAGCTGTTTTTT. This sequence encodes CASSGISSGARVGTGELFF.

This chain links TRBV7-2 with TRBJ2-1; D is perhaps TRBD2 (6 bases). Germline assignment: CDR1 SGHTA and CDR2 FQGNSA. The CDR3 loop spans 13 amino acids. V lost 4 bases and J lost 16, with 20 bases in between. The CDR3 coding sequence is TGTGCCAGCAGCTCAGTAACCGGGACTCAGAGTTTCTTC. Translating gives CASSSVTGTQSFF.